This T cell receptor (beta chain) was documented in a study of blood T cell repertoires in COVID-19. Study overall: Researchers got acute and convalescent COVID-19 samples from the United States, Italy and Spain. T cells, B-cell-depleted T cells, or PBMCs supplied cDNA or gDNA.

Original processing notes: Estimation of nucleated cell counts was performed using reference gene primer amplification. TCRdb keeps only in-frame clones here, not all; method: immunoSEQ multiplex PCR. V, J and clone size are taken as reported in that table, and D and trimming were inferred from the DNA itself. The table records about 480,000 clones, 89% of them present only once. In Seattle, patients joined the study during active infection and were tracked longitudinally. The germline V gene has CDR1 SNHLY and CDR2 FYNNEI. CDR3 size: 14 residues. The J segment lost 5 bases and the V segment lost 5 bases, leaving 6 bases of the junction unmatched.

Material for sequencing was peripheral blood. The sequence derives from a man in his late teens or twenties with COVID-19, enrolled during active disease. The genes are TRBV2 and TRBJ1-1; 9 nucleotides align to TRBD1. CDR3 bases: TGTGCCAGCAGTCCGGGACAGGGTTCGACTGAAGCTTTCTTT. Its translation is CASSPGQGSTEAFF. Supplemented by reference TRBV2 and TRBJ1-1, the full variable domain reads EPEVTQTPSHQVTQMGQEVILRCVPISNHLYFYWYRQILGQKVEFLVSFYNNEISEKSEIFDDQFSVERPDGSNFTLKIRSTKLEDSAMYFCASSPGQGSTEAFFGQGTRLTVV.